This T cell receptor (beta chain) came from a study of Ad26.COV2.S vaccination and SARS-CoV-2 variants. Whole-study results and caveats: The study found higher spike-specific TCR breadth in vaccine than placebo recipients.

TCRdb's copy holds only in-frame clones and misses some; the assay was immunoSEQ multiplex PCR. The table records approximately 410,000 clones, about 92% of them present only once. Comments on this clone: Its antigen is not known.

This sample's treatment: 15 to 20 received Ad26.COV2.S at low or high dose, single or two shots; a few received placebo; per-sample allocation not given. Samples analyzed were those drawn on day 63 after the first vaccine or placebo injection. Aged 18-55 years, donor was enrolled in Boston in the early 2020s. This specimen was peripheral blood, taken in a trial of Ad26.COV2.S vaccine versus placebo. The TCR was taken from a person between 18 and 59 years old who received the Ad26.COV2.S COVID-19 vaccine or a placebo.

The DNA for the CDR3 is TGTGCCAGCAGCAGTCAAGCGATGCTCTCCGGGGCCAAAAACATTCAGTACTTC. It is translated as CASSSQAMLSGAKNIQYF. The chain links TRBV21-1 to TRBJ2-4; TRBD2, the table's D call, lacks a check against the DNA. TRBV21-1 is designated a pseudogene. CDR3 length: 18 amino acids.